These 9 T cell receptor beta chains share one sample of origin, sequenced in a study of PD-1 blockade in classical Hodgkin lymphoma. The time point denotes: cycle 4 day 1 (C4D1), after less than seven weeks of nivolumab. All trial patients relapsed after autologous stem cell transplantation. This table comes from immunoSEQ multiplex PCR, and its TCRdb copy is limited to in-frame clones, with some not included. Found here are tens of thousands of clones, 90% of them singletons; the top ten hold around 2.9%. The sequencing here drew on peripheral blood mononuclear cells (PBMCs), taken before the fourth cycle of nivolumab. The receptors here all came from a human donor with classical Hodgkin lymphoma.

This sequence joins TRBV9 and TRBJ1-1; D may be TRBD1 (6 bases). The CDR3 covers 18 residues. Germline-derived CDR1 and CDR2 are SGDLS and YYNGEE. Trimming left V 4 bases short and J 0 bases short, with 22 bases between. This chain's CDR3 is CASSRRQAPLTMNTEAFF. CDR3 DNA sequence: TGTGCCAGCAGCCGTAGACAGGCACCATTGACCATGAACACTGAAGCTTTCTTT.

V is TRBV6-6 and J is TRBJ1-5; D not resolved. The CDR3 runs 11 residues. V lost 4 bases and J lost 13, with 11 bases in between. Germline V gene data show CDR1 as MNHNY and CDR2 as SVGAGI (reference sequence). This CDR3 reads CASSSKVEQHF. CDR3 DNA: TGTGCCAGCAGTTCTAAAGTGGAACAGCATTTT.

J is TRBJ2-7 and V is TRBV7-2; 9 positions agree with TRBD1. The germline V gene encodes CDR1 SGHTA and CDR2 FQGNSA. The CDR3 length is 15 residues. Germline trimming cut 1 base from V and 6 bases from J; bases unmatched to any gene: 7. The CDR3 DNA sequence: TGTGCCAGCAGCTTAGACGGGACAGGGTCTGGCGAGCAGTACTTC. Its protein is CASSLDGTGSGEQYF. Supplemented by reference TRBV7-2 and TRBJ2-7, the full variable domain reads GAGVSQSPSNKVTEKGKDVELRCDPISGHTALYWYRQSLGQGLEFLIYFQGNSAPDKSGLPSDRFSAERTGGSVSTLTIQRTQQEDSAVYLCASSLDGTGSGEQYFGPGTRLTVT.

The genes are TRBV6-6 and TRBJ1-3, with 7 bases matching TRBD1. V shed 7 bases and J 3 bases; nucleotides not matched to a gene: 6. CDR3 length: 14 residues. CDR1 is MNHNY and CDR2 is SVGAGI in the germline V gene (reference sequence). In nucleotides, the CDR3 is TGTGCCAGCATCGAGGGGGCGCGTGGAAACACCATATATTTT. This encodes CASIEGARGNTIYF.

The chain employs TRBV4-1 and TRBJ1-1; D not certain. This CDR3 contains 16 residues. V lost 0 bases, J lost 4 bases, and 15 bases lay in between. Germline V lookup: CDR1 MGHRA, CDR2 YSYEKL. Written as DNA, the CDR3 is TGCGCCAGCAGCCAAGAACGGCGGACCGTGGGCACTGAAGCTTTCTTT. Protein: CASSQERRTVGTEAFF.

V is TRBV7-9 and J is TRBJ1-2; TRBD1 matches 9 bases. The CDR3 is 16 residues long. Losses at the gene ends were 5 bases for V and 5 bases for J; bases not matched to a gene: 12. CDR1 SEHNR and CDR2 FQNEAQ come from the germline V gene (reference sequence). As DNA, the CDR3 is TGTGCCAGCAGCAAAATGACAGGGGGAAGAGGTTATGGCTACACCTTC. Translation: CASSKMTGGRGYGYTF.

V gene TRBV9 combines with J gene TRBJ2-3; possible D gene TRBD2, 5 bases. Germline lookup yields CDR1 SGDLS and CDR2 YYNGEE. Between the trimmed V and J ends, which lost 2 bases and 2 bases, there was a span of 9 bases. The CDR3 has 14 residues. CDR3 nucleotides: TGTGCCAGCAGCGTCAGCGGCTACACAGATACGCAGTATTTT. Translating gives CASSVSGYTDTQYF.

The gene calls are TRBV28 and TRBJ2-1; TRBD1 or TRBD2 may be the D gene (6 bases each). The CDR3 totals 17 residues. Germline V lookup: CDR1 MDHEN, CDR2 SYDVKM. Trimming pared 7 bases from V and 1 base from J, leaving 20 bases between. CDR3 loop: CASNPSAWGASYNEQFF. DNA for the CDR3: TGTGCCAGCAACCCCAGCGCCTGGGGGGCTTCCTACAATGAGCAGTTCTTC. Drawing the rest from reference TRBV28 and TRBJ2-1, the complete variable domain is DVKVTQSSRYLVKRTGEKVFLECVQDMDHENMFWYRQDPGLGLRLIYFSYDVKMKEKGDIPEGYSVSREKKERFSLILESASTNQTSMYLCASNPSAWGASYNEQFFGPGTRLTVL.

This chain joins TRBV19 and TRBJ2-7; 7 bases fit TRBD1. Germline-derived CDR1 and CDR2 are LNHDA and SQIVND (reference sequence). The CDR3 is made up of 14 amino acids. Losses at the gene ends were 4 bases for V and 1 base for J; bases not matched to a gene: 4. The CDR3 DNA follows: TGTGCCAGTAGTACAGACAGGGTATCCTACGAGCAGTACTTC. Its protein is CASSTDRVSYEQYF.